These 22 T cell receptor beta chains were all obtained from the same sample, sequenced in a study of identical twins. TCRdb re-called the 5' RACE reads through MiXCR, storing one row per CDR3 protein. The sample gives fewer than 900,000 distinct CDR3 sequences, approximately 22% of which show up once; 4% to 4.5% is in the top ten. This same sample was also taken into another study, of T cells expressing NK-cell markers.

Sequenced: PBMCs. Receptors originate from a woman aged 18-29 years in good health.

J is TRBJ2-4 and V is TRBV4-3; D gene unclear. Trimming pared 2 bases from V and 1 base from J, leaving 9 bases between. Germline V CDR1 and CDR2: LGHNA, YSLEER. The CDR3 contains 15 residues. Here the CDR3 reads CASSQTWTAKNIQYF. The DNA for the CDR3 is TGCGCCAGCAGCCAAACCTGGACGGCCAAAAACATTCAGTACTTC.

The chain couples TRBV27 to TRBJ2-7, with 10 bases matching TRBD1. V shed 5 bases and J 3 bases; nucleotides not matched to a gene: 4. Germline CDR1 and CDR2: MNHEY and SMNVEV (reference sequence). The CDR3 is 14 residues long. Here the CDR3 reads CASSPTGGHYEQYF. Here the CDR3 DNA reads TGTGCCAGCAGTCCGACAGGGGGCCACTACGAGCAGTACTTC.

The CDR3 DNA follows: TGTGCCAGCAGAAAGGGGACTCGGACTAGCGGGCAAGAGACCCAGTACTTC. It is translated as CASRKGTRTSGQETQYF. V gene TRBV27 combines with J gene TRBJ2-5; 11 bases fit TRBD2. The CDR3 runs to 17 residues. Per the germline V gene, CDR1 is MNHEY and CDR2 is SMNVEV (reference sequence). V shed 6 bases, J shed 2 bases, and the junction held 11 bases outside the gene matches.

This clonotype was observed a few times. The gene calls are TRBV12-3 or TRBV12-4 and TRBJ1-1, with D unclear. The CDR3 is 14 amino acids. With 5 bases removed from V and 1 base from J, the gap between germline ends came to 11 bases. The CDR3 is CASSGSTANTEAFF. Written as DNA, the CDR3 is TGTGCCAGCAGTGGATCGACGGCGAACACTGAAGCTTTCTTT.

This clonotype was observed many times. The chain links TRBV12-3 or TRBV12-4 to TRBJ2-5; a weak D match, TRBD1 (6 bases). Trimming removed 5 bases from V and 7 bases from J, with 23 bases in between. The CDR3 is 16 amino acids. CDR3 coding DNA: TGTGCCAGCAGTAGGCAGGGGTTAACCGAATTCGGGACCCAGTACTTC. It yields the protein CASSRQGLTEFGTQYF.

Worth noting for this clonotype: This may be a read error, as it is one base from a much larger clone. The chain has TRBV2 and TRBJ1-3; unclear D gene. The germline V gene encodes CDR1 SNHLY and CDR2 FYNNEI. CDR3 length: 14 amino acids. The V gene lost 4 bases and the J gene lost 4 bases, with 11 bases spanning the gap. CDR3 DNA: TGTGCCAGCAGTGTTCCTCCTACAGGAAACACCATATATTTT. The encoded protein is CASSVPPTGNTIYF.

This clonotype was seen repeatedly, ten times or more. The chain combines TRBV20-1 with TRBJ2-5; D is possibly TRBD2 (5 bases). Trimming removed 2 bases from V and 5 bases from J, with 18 bases in between. Germline CDR1 is DFQATT and CDR2 is SNEGSKA (reference sequence). This CDR3 contains 15 residues. CDR3 protein: CSARSPGEAEETQYF. CDR3 DNA sequence: TGCAGTGCTAGATCCCCCGGGGAAGCGGAGGAGACCCAGTACTTC.

This clonotype appeared many times. The CDR3 here is CSAGGTRLAGGPQPNEQFF. CDR3 DNA sequence: TGCAGTGCTGGGGGAACAAGACTAGCGGGGGGCCCCCAGCCGAATGAGCAGTTCTTC. V and J are TRBV20-1 and TRBJ2-1, with 13 bases that match TRBD2. V shed 5 bases, J shed 7 bases, and the junction held 20 bases outside the gene matches. The V gene's germline CDR1 is DFQATT and CDR2 SNEGSKA (reference sequence). The CDR3 loop spans 19 amino acids.

This sequence joins TRBV21-1 and TRBJ2-1; TRBD1 reflects the table's D call only, with no check against the DNA. TRBV21-1 is a listed pseudogene. The CDR3 has 13 amino acids. The CDR3 loop is CAITGTGYNEQFF. In nucleotides, the CDR3 is TGTGCCATCACCGGGACAGGCTACAATGAGCAGTTCTTC.

This clonotype occurred many times. The rearrangement joins TRBV7-2 to TRBJ1-6; no definite D call. The V end was cut by 1 base, the J end by 10 bases, with 5 bases between. Germline V gene data show CDR1 as SGHTA and CDR2 as FQGNSA. The CDR3 is 12 residues long. CDR3 nucleotides: TGTGCCAGCAGCTTAGTTGGGTCACCCCTCCACTTT. Residues: CASSLVGSPLHF. The full variable domain, in which reference TRBV7-2 and TRBJ1-6 provide the parts outside the CDR3, is GAGVSQSPSNKVTEKGKDVELRCDPISGHTALYWYRQSLGQGLEFLIYFQGNSAPDKSGLPSDRFSAERTGGSVSTLTIQRTQQEDSAVYLCASSLVGSPLHFGNGTRLTVT.

The chain combines TRBV5-1 with TRBJ2-2, with TRBD1 as a possible D gene (6 bases). This CDR3 region has 16 residues. CDR1 and CDR2 (germline): SGHRS, YFSETQ. Trimming stripped 7 bases from V and 0 bases from J, with 16 bases between. CDR3 protein: CASGDRSHANTGELFF. For the CDR3, the DNA is TGCGCCAGCGGAGACAGGTCTCACGCGAACACCGGGGAGCTGTTTTTT.

J is TRBJ2-1 and V is TRBV6-5; D call uncertain. This CDR3 spans 12 amino acids. The V end was cut by 5 bases, the J end by 8 bases, with 10 bases between. Per germline, CDR1 MNHEY and CDR2 SVGAGI. The CDR3 loop reads CASSPLGYEQFF. As DNA, the CDR3 is TGTGCCAGCAGTCCCCTTGGTTATGAGCAGTTCTTC.

The CDR3 nucleotides are TGTGCCAGCAGCTTAGAGACGAGGGGGGCCAATGAGCAGTTCTTC. It codes for CASSLETRGANEQFF. This chain joins TRBV7-8 and TRBJ2-1; D possibly matches TRBD1 or TRBD2 (6 bases each). Germline V gene data show CDR1 as SGHVS and CDR2 as FQNEAQ. The CDR3 contains 15 residues. V was shortened by 1 base and J by 6 bases, with 13 bases between the two germline ends.

This clonotype was detected only a few times. The rearrangement links TRBV20-1 to TRBJ2-7; 9 bases are a match to TRBD2. Trimming took 6 bases from V and 0 from J; bases not matched to a gene: 9. CDR3 length: 15 residues. Germline V lookup: CDR1 DFQATT, CDR2 SNEGSKA (reference sequence). The CDR3, as DNA: TGCAGTGCCGTTGACCTAGCGGGGTCCTCCTACGAGCAGTACTTC. Amino acids: CSAVDLAGSSYEQYF.

This clonotype was seen ten or more times. This sequence joins TRBV4-3 and TRBJ2-1, with D perhaps TRBD2 (7 bases). V lost 3 bases to trimming and J lost 10 bases, with 22 bases between them. The CDR3 is made up of 16 amino acids. Germline CDR1 LGHNA, CDR2 YSLEER. CDR3 DNA sequence: TGCGCCAGCAGCCACGCCCGGGGGCGGGGGCGGTGGGAGCAGTTCTTC. This encodes CASSHARGRGRWEQFF.

This clonotype has a handful of counts. V is TRBV20-1 and J is TRBJ2-1, with D perhaps TRBD2 (7 bases). Trimming took 3 bases from V and 5 from J, leaving 14 bases between them. Germline V gives CDR1 DFQATT, CDR2 SNEGSKA (reference sequence). This CDR3 is built from 14 residues. The CDR3 nucleotides are TGCAGTGCTAGTGACCGGGGGGCCAACAATGAGCAGTTCTTC. Translation gives CSASDRGANNEQFF.

This clonotype appeared a few times. The chain links TRBV6-1 to TRBJ1-1; 9 bases map to TRBD1. Unmatched junction bases numbered 4, after V lost 10 bases and J lost 1 base. From germline, CDR1 is MNHNS and CDR2 SASEGT. The CDR3 is 13 amino acids. The CDR3 DNA follows: TGTGCCACAGAACAGGGGGCGAACACTGAAGCTTTCTTT. Protein product: CATEQGANTEAFF.

This clonotype has only a few counts. The CDR3 is CSATVGGRGSIEQFF. CDR3 in DNA: TGCAGTGCTACCGTGGGCGGGAGAGGGTCGATTGAGCAGTTCTTC. This chain joins TRBV20-1 and TRBJ2-1; 7 nucleotides agree with TRBD2. Germline lookup yields CDR1 DFQATT and CDR2 SNEGSKA (reference sequence). V trimming: 4 bases; J trimming: 9 bases; junction bases outside the gene matches: 15. CDR3 length: 15 residues.

This clonotype has a single count. The V and J genes are TRBV7-2 and TRBJ2-1; D might be TRBD1 or TRBD2, each matching 6 bases. The CDR3 sequence is 15 residues long. Looked up from germline, CDR1 is SGHTA and CDR2 is FQGNSA. The ends were cut back, 3 bases at V and 7 bases at J, with 16 bases in the middle. CDR3 region: CASSFSHRAGNEQFF. The CDR3, as DNA: TGTGCCAGCAGCTTTTCTCACAGGGCGGGGAATGAGCAGTTCTTC. Full variable domain (missing parts from reference TRBV7-2 and TRBJ2-1): GAGVSQSPSNKVTEKGKDVELRCDPISGHTALYWYRQSLGQGLEFLIYFQGNSAPDKSGLPSDRFSAERTGGSVSTLTIQRTQQEDSAVYLCASSFSHRAGNEQFFGPGTRLTVL.

This sequence joins TRBV29-1 and TRBJ2-7, with 12 bases aligning to TRBD2. Germline values: CDR1 SQVTM, CDR2 ANQGSEA. The CDR3 consists of 14 residues. The V segment lost 1 base and the J segment 3 bases; nucleotides outside the gene matches: 1. The CDR3 loop is CSVEGLAGVYEQYF. CDR3 DNA sequence: TGCAGCGTTGAAGGACTAGCGGGGGTCTACGAGCAGTACTTC.

This clonotype was recorded a few times. This chain uses TRBV7-9 with TRBJ2-7, with 10 bases lining up with TRBD1. The CDR3 extends over 16 amino acids. Germline lookup yields CDR1 SEHNR and CDR2 FQNEAQ (reference sequence). V shed 2 bases, J shed 6 bases, and the junction held 10 bases outside the gene matches. This chain's CDR3 is CASSLLTGGIVGEQYF. As DNA, the CDR3 is TGTGCCAGCAGCTTACTGACAGGGGGCATCGTTGGCGAGCAGTACTTC.

The chain employs TRBV20-1 and TRBJ2-7; D gene uncertain. With 6 bases removed from V and 2 bases from J, the gap between germline ends came to 17 bases. Germline CDR1 and CDR2: DFQATT and SNEGSKA (reference sequence). This CDR3 has 14 amino acids. DNA for the CDR3: TGCAGTGCCTGGAATCCCATCCCACCCTACGAGCAGTACTTC. It is translated as CSAWNPIPPYEQYF.